One and the same sample provided the 26 T cell receptor beta chains below, sequenced in a study of identical twins. Each CDR3 protein is one row after TCRdb ran MiXCR on the 5' RACE reads. In the table there are a few hundred thousand distinct CDR3 sequences, roughly 9.9% of which are singletons. The same sample was also studied in work on yellow fever vaccine responses in identical twins.

Input material: PBMCs. These receptors all stem from a woman under 30 in good health.

The sample holds many counts of this clonotype. J is TRBJ2-7 and V is TRBV29-1, with TRBD2 matching over 8 bases. CDR1 and CDR2 (germline): SQVTM, ANQGSEA. Trimming at V came to 1 base and at J to 9 bases, leaving 17 bases not matched to a gene. There are 16 residues in the CDR3. CDR3 protein: CSVEVSWTSRLRVQYF. Here the CDR3 DNA reads TGCAGCGTTGAAGTTTCTTGGACTAGCAGACTACGTGTGCAGTACTTC.

This clonotype was observed many times. Here the CDR3 reads CATSRDPGISYEQYF. Here the CDR3 DNA reads TGTGCCACCAGCAGAGATCCAGGGATTTCCTACGAGCAGTACTTC. The chain has TRBV15 and TRBJ2-7; a weak D match, TRBD1 (5 bases). V was cut by 0 bases and J by 1 base, with 10 bases left in between. Germline CDR1 reads LNHNV; CDR2 reads YYDKDF (reference sequence). There are 15 residues in the CDR3. Drawing the rest from reference TRBV15 and TRBJ2-7, the complete variable domain is DAMVIQNPRYQVTQFGKPVTLSCSQTLNHNVMYWYQQKSSQAPKLLFHYYDKDFNNEADTPDNFQSRRPNTSFCFLDIRSPGLGDTAMYLCATSRDPGISYEQYFGPGTRLTVT.

A few counts support this clonotype. Here the CDR3 reads CASRVPGQGVYEQYF. The CDR3 coding sequence is TGTGCCAGCAGAGTACCGGGACAGGGAGTCTACGAGCAGTACTTC. V is TRBV6-2 or TRBV6-3 and J is TRBJ2-7, with 9 nucleotides matching TRBD1. Germline V CDR1 and CDR2: MNHEY, SVGEGT. CDR3 length equals 15 residues. The ends lost 6 bases at V and 3 bases at J; junction bases unmatched: 9.

The gene calls are TRBV7-9 and TRBJ2-7, with D possibly matching TRBD1 (5 bases). Trimming removed 1 base from V and 3 bases from J, with 10 bases in between. Per the germline V gene, CDR1 is SEHNR and CDR2 is FQNEAQ (reference sequence). The CDR3 totals 14 residues. The CDR3 DNA sequence: TGTGCCAGCAGCTTAGGTTCAGGGTACTACGAGCAGTACTTC. This codes for CASSLGSGYYEQYF.

This clonotype was seen many times. J is TRBJ1-1 and V is TRBV7-2; 7 bases are a match to TRBD1. The CDR3 spans 14 residues. Germline V gene sequence: CDR1 SGHTA, CDR2 FQGNSA. With V trimmed by 3 bases and J by 4 bases, 5 bases remained unmatched. CDR3 loop: CASSFTGEVTEAFF. CDR3 nucleotide sequence: TGTGCCAGCAGCTTCACAGGGGAGGTCACTGAAGCTTTCTTT.

This clonotype was seen more than once but under ten times. J is TRBJ2-5 and V is TRBV7-2; D is unresolved. Germline V gene data show CDR1 as SGHTA and CDR2 as FQGNSA. The CDR3 runs to 14 residues. V lost 4 bases and J 1 base, leaving 10 bases between the germline ends. In DNA form, the CDR3 reads TGTGCCAGCAGCTGGCCAGCAGTCCAAGAGACCCAGTACTTC. It encodes CASSWPAVQETQYF.

The chain combines TRBV19 with TRBJ2-7; TRBD2 agrees at 11 bases. Germline CDR1 LNHDA, CDR2 SQIVND (reference sequence). The CDR3 is 19 residues long. Losses at the gene ends were 4 bases for V and 2 bases for J; bases not matched to a gene: 16. The CDR3 nucleotides read TGTGCCAGTAGTACCCGACAGGGCTTACTAGCGGGAGAGACCTACGAGCAGTACTTC. Translated: CASSTRQGLLAGETYEQYF. The variable domain in full, with the rest retrieved from reference TRBV19 and TRBJ2-7, is DGGITQSPKYLFRKEGQNVTLSCEQNLNHDAMYWYRQDPGQGLRLIYYSQIVNDFQKGDIAEGYSVSREKKESFPLTVTSAQKNPTAFYLCASSTRQGLLAGETYEQYFGPGTRLTVT.

CDR3 DNA sequence: TGCAGCGTTGGTACGGGGGCTAGCACAGATACGCAGTATTTT. Its protein is CSVGTGASTDTQYF. The chain carries TRBV29-1 and TRBJ2-3, with D tentatively TRBD1 or TRBD2 (6 bases each). The ends were cut back, 4 bases at V and 0 bases at J, with 11 bases in the middle. Germline lookup yields CDR1 SQVTM and CDR2 ANQGSEA. The CDR3 is 14 residues long.

This clonotype occurred a few times. The CDR3 sequence: CASSLSPSGGRASGDTQYF. In DNA form, the CDR3 reads TGTGCCAGCAGCTTATCACCTAGTGGCGGGAGGGCCTCTGGAGATACGCAGTATTTT. This rearrangement joins TRBV11-2 to TRBJ2-3, with 9 bases that match TRBD2. Germline CDR1 SGHAT, CDR2 FQNNGV. The CDR3 consists of 19 residues. V shed 2 bases and J 5 bases; nucleotides not matched to a gene: 17.

The table lists this clonotype with many counts. The chain uses TRBV10-3 and TRBJ1-1; D gene unclear. V lost 1 base and J 3 bases, leaving 6 bases between the germline ends. In germline, CDR1 is ENHRY, CDR2 SYGVKD. The CDR3 is 13 residues long. CDR3 residues: CAISEFGDTEAFF. CDR3 coding DNA: TGTGCCATCAGTGAGTTTGGGGACACTGAAGCTTTCTTT.

This clonotype occurred many times. The chain joins TRBV14 to TRBJ2-2, with D hard to call. CDR1 and CDR2 (germline): SGHDN, FVKESK. Trimming removed 1 base from V and 6 bases from J, with 3 bases in between. This CDR3 has 12 residues. The CDR3: CASSQAAGELFF. In DNA form, the CDR3 reads TGTGCCAGCAGCCAAGCGGCCGGGGAGCTGTTTTTT.

This clonotype was recorded at least ten times. V gene TRBV5-6 combines with J gene TRBJ2-5; D is possibly TRBD1 (8 bases). This CDR3 comprises 19 residues. V was cut by 1 base and J by 0 bases, with 22 bases left in between. The germline V gene encodes CDR1 SGHDT and CDR2 YYEEEE. This chain's CDR3 is CASSLLDTTGGGYQETQYF. The CDR3 nucleotides read TGTGCCAGCAGCTTGCTCGACACTACAGGGGGAGGGTACCAAGAGACCCAGTACTTC.

This clonotype was seen more than once but under ten times. CDR3: CSARVTGGLKLFF. The CDR3 nucleotides are TGCAGTGCTAGAGTGACAGGGGGCCTGAAACTGTTTTTT. The chain has TRBV20-1 and TRBJ1-4; 10 bases map to TRBD1. This CDR3 has 13 residues. The germline V gene encodes CDR1 DFQATT and CDR2 SNEGSKA (reference sequence). The junction had 4 bases not matched to a gene; V was cut back by 1 base and J by 11 bases.

In its sample, this clonotype was seen many times. This sequence joins TRBV7-2 and TRBJ2-5; TRBD1 matches at 8 bases. The CDR3 is 14 residues long. Trimming cost V 8 bases and J 4 bases; bases outside gene matches: 9. Germline CDR1 and CDR2: SGHTA and FQGNSA. The CDR3 DNA reads TGTGCCAGCGTGGGGGACGGACAGGGAGAGACCCAGTACTTC. It codes for CASVGDGQGETQYF.

The rearrangement links TRBV11-2 to TRBJ2-5; TRBD2 matches at 13 bases. From germline, CDR1 is SGHAT and CDR2 FQNNGV. This CDR3 contains 16 residues. After removal of 5 bases from V and 5 bases from J, the junction contained 8 bases not matched to a gene. CDR3 region: CASSPRGLAGKETQYF. The CDR3 region has the DNA TGTGCCAGCAGCCCCAGGGGACTAGCGGGGAAGGAGACCCAGTACTTC.

The CDR3 DNA reads TGCGCCAGCAGCTTTCGGGAGGCGCCAGATACGCAGTATTTT. Translating gives CASSFREAPDTQYF. This chain links TRBV5-1 with TRBJ2-3; 7 bases are a match to TRBD2. Looked up from germline, CDR1 is SGHRS and CDR2 is YFSETQ. The CDR3 length is 14 residues. Losses at the gene ends were 2 bases for V and 4 bases for J; bases not matched to a gene: 4. The whole variable domain, filled in from reference TRBV5-1 and TRBJ2-3, reads KAGVTQTPRYLIKTRGQQVTLSCSPISGHRSVSWYQQTPGQGLQFLFEYFSETQRNKGNFPGRFSGRQFSNSRSEMNVSTLELGDSALYLCASSFREAPDTQYFGPGTRLTVL.

J is TRBJ2-1 and V is TRBV11-1; 13 nucleotides align to TRBD2. V gave up 1 base and J gave up 0 bases; unmatched junction bases: 12. CDR1 and CDR2 (germline): SGHAT, FQDESV (reference sequence). The CDR3 is 21 amino acids. CDR3 nucleotide sequence: TGTGCCAGCAGCTTAGGGACGCCGGGACTAGCGGGACCAAGCTCCTACAATGAGCAGTTCTTC. Translated, it gives CASSLGTPGLAGPSSYNEQFF.

Ten or more counts support this clonotype. V is TRBV24-1 and J is TRBJ2-5; 7 positions match TRBD1. This CDR3 is 15 amino acids long. Trimming took 1 base from V and 4 from J; bases not matched to a gene: 5. Per the germline V gene, CDR1 is KGHDR and CDR2 is SFDVKD. The DNA of the CDR3 is TGTGCCACCAGTGATTTTCTACAGGGGAGAGAGACCCAGTACTTC. It is translated as CATSDFLQGRETQYF.

In this sample, this clonotype turned up many times. The gene calls are TRBV4-1 and TRBJ2-1, with 8 nucleotides matching TRBD1. The CDR3 is 15 residues long. The junction had 5 bases not matched to a gene; V was cut back by 1 base and J by 6 bases. The germline CDR1 and CDR2 sequences are MGHRA and YSYEKL. Written as DNA, the CDR3 is TGCGCCAGCAGCCAAGGGGACAGGCTCGTCAATGAGCAGTTCTTC. Residues: CASSQGDRLVNEQFF.

This clonotype has just a few counts. This chain links TRBV7-2 with TRBJ2-1; 7 bases are shared with TRBD2. Trimming removed 5 bases from V and 6 bases from J; junction bases left unmatched: 7. The CDR3 is 14 residues long. Looked up from germline, CDR1 is SGHTA and CDR2 is FQGNSA. The CDR3 DNA sequence: TGTGCCAGCAGCCCCAGCGGGACCCTCAATGAGCAGTTCTTC. Its translation is CASSPSGTLNEQFF.

This chain links TRBV7-9 with TRBJ2-3; D is undetermined. Per germline, CDR1 SEHNR and CDR2 FQNEAQ (reference sequence). The CDR3 loop spans 8 amino acids. V shed 5 bases and J shed 15 bases, with 6 bases lying between them. The CDR3 nucleotides read TGTGCCAGCAGCCAAGGTTATTTT. Its protein product is CASSQGYF.

This clonotype occurred many times. V gene TRBV3-1 combines with J gene TRBJ2-1; 10 nucleotides agree with TRBD2. The CDR3 sequence is 17 residues long. V trimming: 1 base; J trimming: 10 bases; junction bases outside the gene matches: 13. Per germline, CDR1 LGHDT and CDR2 YNNKEL (reference sequence). CDR3 sequence: CASSQAGLAGVLGEQFF. DNA of the CDR3: TGTGCCAGCAGCCAAGCTGGCCTAGCGGGAGTACTAGGGGAGCAGTTCTTC.

This clonotype was recorded at least ten times. The V call is TRBV20-1, the J call TRBJ2-7; TRBD2 aligns across 10 bases. The CDR3 totals 15 residues. J gave up 0 bases and V 6 bases, and 8 bases lay outside the gene matches. Germline CDR1 reads DFQATT; CDR2 reads SNEGSKA (reference sequence). DNA of the CDR3: TGCAGTGCGCTCCCAGGGACTAGCGTCTCCTACGAGCAGTACTTC. This sequence encodes CSALPGTSVSYEQYF.

A few counts support this clonotype. The genes are TRBV28 and TRBJ2-7; no clear D. CDR1 and CDR2 from the germline V gene are MDHEN and SYDVKM. The CDR3 loop spans 13 amino acids. Trimming pared 2 bases from V and 5 bases from J, leaving 10 bases between. CDR3 sequence (DNA): TGTGCCAGCAGTTTACCCTTACCCCACGAGCAGTACTTC. Its translation: CASSLPLPHEQYF.

The chain employs TRBV7-6 and TRBJ2-2; D not resolved. The CDR3 has 14 amino acids. From germline, CDR1 is SGHVS and CDR2 FNYEAQ. V was trimmed by 7 bases and J by 1 base, leaving 10 bases between them. The DNA of the CDR3 is TGTGCCAGCACCCGGACCTGGAACACCGGGGAGCTGTTTTTT. As protein: CASTRTWNTGELFF.

This clonotype has only a few counts. The gene calls are TRBV4-1 and TRBJ2-7; D remains unclear. The CDR3 extends over 15 amino acids. Trimming took 4 bases from V and 4 from J, leaving 17 bases between them. Germline CDR1 and CDR2: MGHRA and YSYEKL. CDR3 amino acids: CASSPDVLVLYEQYF. CDR3 coding DNA: TGCGCCAGCAGCCCGGACGTTCTAGTGCTGTACGAGCAGTACTTC.